What follows are 21 T cell receptor beta chains derived from one specimen sequenced in a study of CD4+ T cells in melanoma. Only in-frame clones appear in the TCRdb table, and some are missing; sequencing was by immunoSEQ multiplex PCR. The sample yields roughly 6,600 clones, 69% seen once. What was sequenced was cells from a culture (not recorded whether cultured in vitro). All receptors derive from a human donor with melanoma.

The J gene is TRBJ2-7, the V gene TRBV27; D gene unclear. Germline CDR1 and CDR2: MNHEY and SMNVEV (reference sequence). Trimming pared 2 bases from V and 1 base from J, leaving 6 bases between. CDR3 length: 13 amino acids. CDR3 loop: CASSLVKSYEQYF. The CDR3 DNA follows: TGTGCCAGCAGTTTAGTTAAGTCCTACGAGCAGTACTTC.

This clone occurred a few times. Within the sample, other DNA sequences also encode this same CDR3. The rearrangement uses TRBV27 and TRBJ2-1; D remains ambiguous. There are 11 residues in the CDR3. Germline CDR1 is MNHEY and CDR2 is SMNVEV (reference sequence). Trimming removed 6 bases from V and 4 bases from J, with 4 bases in between. CDR3 DNA sequence: TGTGCCAGCAGGGTTTACAATGAGCAGTTCTTC. As protein: CASRVYNEQFF.

The chain uses TRBV6-5 and TRBJ2-2; D is perhaps TRBD1 or TRBD2 (5 bases each). Germline CDR1 and CDR2: MNHEY and SVGAGI. With 3 bases removed from V and 6 bases from J, the gap between germline ends came to 14 bases. The CDR3 extends over 15 amino acids. CDR3 DNA sequence: TGTGCCAGCAGTTATGGGGGAGTTCCGTCCGGGGAGCTGTTTTTT. It is translated as CASSYGGVPSGELFF.

The rearrangement uses TRBV7-8 and TRBJ2-6; D gene uncertain. The germline V gene encodes CDR1 SGHVS and CDR2 FQNEAQ. Trimming pared 4 bases from V and 1 base from J, leaving 14 bases between. This CDR3 comprises 17 residues. CDR3 protein: CASSSRMDRSGANVLTF. The DNA of the CDR3 is TGTGCCAGCAGCTCTCGAATGGATAGGTCTGGGGCCAACGTCCTGACTTTC.

The rearrangement uses TRBV5-6 and TRBJ2-7; D is possibly TRBD2 (7 bases). The V end was cut by 5 bases, the J end by 2 bases, with 17 bases between. This CDR3 contains 15 residues. From germline, CDR1 is SGHDT and CDR2 YYEEEE. CDR3 nucleotides: TGTGCCAGCAGTTCTACGGGGGGCCGGACCTACGAGCAGTACTTC. It specifies CASSSTGGRTYEQYF.

The gene calls are TRBV7-2 and TRBJ1-5; D gene uncertain. The length of the CDR3 is 13 residues. Germline CDR1 is SGHTA and CDR2 is FQGNSA. V shed 0 bases and J shed 6 bases, with 6 bases lying between them. In nucleotides, the CDR3 is TGTGCCAGCAGCTTAGCGGTCGGTCAGCCCCAGCATTTT. Its translation: CASSLAVGQPQHF.

This clone has only one observation. A read error may produce the germline difference seen at one junction end. The chain links TRBV7-7 to TRBJ2-5; 7 positions agree with TRBD1. Germline V CDR1 and CDR2: SSHAT, FNYEAQ (reference sequence). The CDR3 is 15 amino acids. The CDR3, as DNA: TGTGCTAGCAGCTTCTTTACAGGGGAGAAGGAGACCCAGTACTTC. Translated: CASSFFTGEKETQYF.

This chain links TRBV24-1 with TRBJ2-7, with a possible D match to TRBD2 (5 bases). Germline loops: CDR1 KGHDR, CDR2 SFDVKD. Trimming removed 3 bases from V and 0 bases from J, with 11 bases in between. CDR3 length: 15 amino acids. The CDR3 here is CATSDRTGNSYEQYF. Written as DNA, the CDR3 is TGTGCCACCAGTGATAGGACCGGGAACTCCTACGAGCAGTACTTC.

By share, this clone counts as hyperexpanded. The CDR3 loop is CASSLTGWDSPLHF. The CDR3 DNA follows: TGTGCCAGCAGCCTGACAGGGTGGGATTCACCCCTCCACTTT. J is TRBJ1-6 and V is TRBV9; 7 positions match TRBD1. Looked up from germline, CDR1 is SGDLS and CDR2 is YYNGEE. V lost 4 bases and J lost 8; bases outside the gene matches: 6. The CDR3 extends over 14 amino acids.

The genes are TRBV5-5 and TRBJ2-2; D not certain. V lost 2 bases and J lost 6, with 8 bases in between. The CDR3 extends over 13 amino acids. Per the germline V gene, CDR1 is SGHKS and CDR2 is YYEKEE (reference sequence). CDR3 loop: CASSLRAPGELFF. CDR3 DNA: TGTGCCAGCAGCTTAAGGGCTCCCGGGGAGCTGTTTTTT.

The J gene is TRBJ1-2, the V gene TRBV4-1, with 11 positions matching TRBD1. This CDR3 has 15 residues. Trimming at V came to 5 bases and at J to 4 bases, leaving 6 bases not matched to a gene. Germline CDR1 reads MGHRA; CDR2 reads YSYEKL. For the CDR3, the DNA is TGCGCCAGCAGCGCCCAGGGACAGGGGGTCTATGGCTACACCTTC. Protein: CASSAQGQGVYGYTF.

This clone qualifies as medium-sized (0.01 to 0.1%). Other DNA sequences from this sample encode an identical CDR3 as well. The V call is TRBV4-3, the J call TRBJ2-7, with D hard to call. The V end was cut by 0 bases, the J end by 0 bases, with 9 bases between. CDR1 is LGHNA and CDR2 is YSLEER in the germline V gene. This CDR3 has 15 amino acids. CDR3 sequence: CASSQDSSLSYEQYF. The CDR3 DNA sequence: TGCGCCAGCAGCCAAGATTCCAGCCTCTCCTACGAGCAGTACTTC.

This clone was counted a single time. The chain recombines TRBV7-2 with TRBJ2-1; 10 bases fit TRBD2. The V segment lost 1 base and the J segment 6 bases; nucleotides outside the gene matches: 9. The CDR3 contains 17 residues. From germline, CDR1 is SGHTA and CDR2 FQGNSA. CDR3 protein: CASSLEPSGGIFNEQFF. CDR3 nucleotide sequence: TGTGCCAGCAGCTTAGAACCTAGCGGGGGAATTTTCAATGAGCAGTTCTTC.

V gene TRBV29-1 combines with J gene TRBJ2-1; D not certain. The CDR3 has 13 amino acids. From germline, CDR1 is SQVTM and CDR2 ANQGSEA. V lost 1 base and J lost 4, with 8 bases in between. Written as DNA, the CDR3 is TGCAGCGTTGAAGGAAACAGTTACAATGAGCAGTTCTTC. It specifies CSVEGNSYNEQFF.

The chain links TRBV7-2 to TRBJ2-2; the match to TRBD2 covers 11 bases. Per germline, CDR1 SGHTA and CDR2 FQGNSA. V dropped 1 base and J dropped 5; count of bases not matched to a gene: 3. There are 16 residues in the CDR3. The chain's CDR3 is CASSLGSGRVTGELFF. In nucleotides, the CDR3 is TGTGCCAGCAGCTTAGGTAGCGGGAGGGTGACCGGGGAGCTGTTTTTT.

By frequency in the sample, this clone is large. The V gene is TRBV4-1, the J gene TRBJ2-1, with 9 positions matching TRBD1. Per the germline V gene, CDR1 is MGHRA and CDR2 is YSYEKL. The J segment lost 0 bases and the V segment lost 2 bases, leaving 5 bases of the junction unmatched. This CDR3 is 17 amino acids long. CDR3 bases: TGCGCCAGCAGCCAATCGGACAGGGGAGGCTCCTACAATGAGCAGTTCTTC. This encodes CASSQSDRGGSYNEQFF.

The chain employs TRBV27 and TRBJ1-1; TRBD1 matches at 8 bases. Germline CDR1 is MNHEY and CDR2 is SMNVEV (reference sequence). This CDR3 is 19 amino acids long. J was trimmed by 0 bases and V by 2 bases; bases with no gene match: 14. The CDR3 is CASSLSRGQVSRMNTEAFF. CDR3 in DNA: TGTGCCAGCAGTTTAAGTAGGGGACAGGTTAGCAGGATGAACACTGAAGCTTTCTTT.

The V call is TRBV7-3, the J call TRBJ1-2; D perhaps matches TRBD1 (5 bases). Germline V gene sequence: CDR1 SGHTA, CDR2 FQGTGA. The CDR3 is 15 amino acids. Trimming removed 5 bases from V and 4 bases from J, with 17 bases in between. CDR3 region: CASSTAGSGGYGYTF. The CDR3 DNA follows: TGTGCCAGCAGCACCGCGGGGTCGGGGGGCTATGGCTACACCTTC.

J is TRBJ2-7 and V is TRBV27; 8 bases fit TRBD1. The CDR3 consists of 15 residues. V shed 3 bases, J shed 6 bases, and the junction held 10 bases outside the gene matches. Germline V lookup: CDR1 MNHEY, CDR2 SMNVEV (reference sequence). CDR3 bases: TGTGCCAGCAGTTTGTCACCGACAGGGGTGGGCGAGCAGTACTTC. This codes for CASSLSPTGVGEQYF.

The CDR3, as DNA: TGCGCCAGCGGGAAAGACAGGGGTCTAGCCAAAAACATTCAGTACTTC. This encodes CASGKDRGLAKNIQYF. The chain has TRBV10-1 and TRBJ2-4, with 8 bases that match TRBD1. In germline, CDR1 is WNHNN, CDR2 SYGVQD (reference sequence). CDR3 length: 16 amino acids. V gave up 8 bases and J gave up 0 bases; unmatched junction bases: 9.

The V gene is TRBV6-5, the J gene TRBJ2-5, with D perhaps matching TRBD2 (6 bases). The germline V gene has CDR1 MNHEY and CDR2 SVGAGI. The ends were cut back, 7 bases at V and 5 bases at J, with 20 bases in the middle. This CDR3 comprises 15 residues. Here the CDR3 reads CASTRLGAGGETQYF. The CDR3 bases are TGTGCCAGCACCCGACTCGGAGCGGGCGGGGAGACCCAGTACTTC.